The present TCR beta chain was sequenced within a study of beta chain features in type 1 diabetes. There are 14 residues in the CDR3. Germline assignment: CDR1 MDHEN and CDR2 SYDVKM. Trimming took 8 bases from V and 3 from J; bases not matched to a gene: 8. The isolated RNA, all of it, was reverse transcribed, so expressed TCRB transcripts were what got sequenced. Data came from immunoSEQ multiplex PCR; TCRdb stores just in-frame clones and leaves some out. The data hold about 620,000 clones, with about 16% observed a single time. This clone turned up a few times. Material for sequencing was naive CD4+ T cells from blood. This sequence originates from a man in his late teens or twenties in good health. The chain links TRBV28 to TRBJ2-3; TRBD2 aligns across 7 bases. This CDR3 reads CASRGGGWTDTQYF. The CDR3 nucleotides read TGTGCCAGCCGCGGCGGGGGATGGACAGATACGCAGTATTTT. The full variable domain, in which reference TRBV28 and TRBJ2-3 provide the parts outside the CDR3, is DVKVTQSSRYLVKRTGEKVFLECVQDMDHENMFWYRQDPGLGLRLIYFSYDVKMKEKGDIPEGYSVSREKKERFSLILESASTNQTSMYLCASRGGGWTDTQYFGPGTRLTVL.